This T cell receptor beta chain was retrieved from a study of blood T cell repertoires in COVID-19. Study at large: Acute-phase and convalescent COVID-19 samples originated in the United States, Italy and Spain. PBMCs, B-cell-depleted T cells, or T cells provided the cDNA or gDNA that made up the material.

The study drew participants aged about 18 to 95 years from 20 to 30 US areas. Participants were placed into cohorts based on the clinical history they reported. Libraries were prepared by immunoSEQ multiplex PCR; TCRdb keeps only in-frame clonotypes and omits some of them. The sample consists of nearly 400,000 clones, approximately 89% of them appearing once. The germline gives CDR1 SGDLS, CDR2 YYNGEE. The CDR3 loop spans 16 amino acids. V was pared by 0 bases and J by 5 bases, with 9 bases of the junction left unmatched. The rearrangement links TRBV9 to TRBJ2-5; 8 nucleotides line up with TRBD2. The TCR originated in a young woman who had recovered from COVID-19. The sample was PBMCs or T cells enriched from blood (not recorded which). The CDR3 is CASSVATGLAGETQYF. In DNA form, the CDR3 reads TGTGCCAGCAGCGTAGCTACCGGACTAGCAGGGGAGACCCAGTACTTC.